These 19 T cell receptor beta chains originate from one sample sequenced in a study of blood T cell repertoires in COVID-19. Using immunoSEQ multiplex PCR, the repertoire was profiled, and TCRdb retains in-frame clones only, with some absent. The repertoire holds some 350,000 clones, with about 89% as singletons. The sample consisted of peripheral blood. Receptor source: a woman aged 25 to 39 with COVID-19, enrolled during active disease.

This chain joins TRBV4-2 and TRBJ2-1, with TRBD2 matching 7 bases. V lost 8 bases to trimming and J lost 5 bases; unmatched junction nucleotides: 12. Germline-derived CDR1 and CDR2 are LGHNA and YNFKEQ. The CDR3 length is 15 residues. CDR3 nucleotides: TGTGCCAGCGGGTCTCCGGGGGACTACGACAATGAGCAGTTCTTC. Protein product: CASGSPGDYDNEQFF.

The chain carries TRBV5-1 and TRBJ1-2; 11 bases agree with TRBD1. V shed 4 bases, J shed 4 bases, and the junction held 9 bases outside the gene matches. This CDR3 is built from 16 residues. Germline V gene data show CDR1 as SGHRS and CDR2 as YFSETQ. This CDR3 is CASSPGQGAVIYGYTF. The CDR3 coding sequence is TGCGCCAGCAGCCCAGGACAGGGGGCGGTTATCTATGGCTACACCTTC. Full variable domain (remainder filled in from reference TRBV5-1 and TRBJ1-2): KAGVTQTPRYLIKTRGQQVTLSCSPISGHRSVSWYQQTPGQGLQFLFEYFSETQRNKGNFPGRFSGRQFSNSRSEMNVSTLELGDSALYLCASSPGQGAVIYGYTFGSGTRLTVV.

V and J are TRBV4-1 and TRBJ2-3, with 9 bases identical to TRBD2. This CDR3 is built from 18 residues. Trimming took 8 bases from V and 2 from J; bases not matched to a gene: 17. Germline V gene data show CDR1 as MGHRA and CDR2 as YSYEKL. The CDR3 DNA follows: TGCGCCAGCCCATCCACGGGGACTAGCAGGGTCGACACAGATACGCAGTATTTT. Protein sequence: CASPSTGTSRVDTDTQYF.

Here the CDR3 DNA reads TGTGCCAGCAGCTCCAACTATGGCTACACCTTC. Amino acids: CASSSNYGYTF. The chain joins TRBV28 to TRBJ1-2; D is unresolved. This CDR3 is 11 amino acids long. The V end lost 6 bases, the J end lost 2 bases, and 4 bases lay between the germline ends. Germline V gene data show CDR1 as MDHEN and CDR2 as SYDVKM.

The V gene is TRBV28, the J gene TRBJ2-5; 9 positions agree with TRBD1. The junction had 7 bases not matched to a gene; V was cut back by 5 bases and J by 3 bases. This CDR3 comprises 15 residues. Germline V lookup: CDR1 MDHEN, CDR2 SYDVKM. In DNA, the CDR3 is TGTGCCAGCAGTCCCTCGGACAGGGGAAAAGAGACCCAGTACTTC. Protein sequence: CASSPSDRGKETQYF.

The chain uses TRBV11-3 and TRBJ2-5, with 9 bases fitting TRBD1. Losses at the gene ends were 1 base for V and 4 bases for J; bases not matched to a gene: 4. The CDR3 length is 15 residues. Per the germline V gene, CDR1 is SGHNT and CDR2 is YENEEA. CDR3 in amino acids: CASSLGTGDRETQYF. In DNA, the CDR3 is TGTGCCAGCAGCTTAGGGACAGGGGACCGAGAGACCCAGTACTTC.

The V gene is TRBV7-2, the J gene TRBJ2-7; TRBD2 might be the D (5 bases). V was trimmed by 4 bases and J by 6 bases, leaving 13 bases between them. The CDR3 length is 13 residues. CDR1 is SGHTA, CDR2 FQGNSA, per germline. The CDR3 DNA follows: TGTGCCAGCAGCTACTTCGAGGGCCCCGAGCAGTACTTC. It codes for CASSYFEGPEQYF.

The chain links TRBV9 to TRBJ2-1, with D possibly TRBD1 on 7 matching bases. Germline CDR1 is SGDLS and CDR2 is YYNGEE. The CDR3 sequence is 15 residues long. Trimming took off 1 base at V and 9 bases at J, with 17 bases between the two ends. CDR3 coding DNA: TGTGCCAGCAGCGTACCCGGTGGAGGGGACAGTGAGCAGTTCTTC. It is translated as CASSVPGGGDSEQFF.

This clone showed up just a few times. CDR3 bases: TGTGCCAGCAGCACCGGGGGACTCTCCTACGAGCAGTACTTC. It codes for CASSTGGLSYEQYF. V and J are TRBV7-9 and TRBJ2-7, with a possible D match to TRBD2 (6 bases). Trimming took 5 bases from V and 0 from J, leaving 11 bases between them. The CDR3 consists of 14 residues. CDR1 is SEHNR, CDR2 FQNEAQ, per germline (reference sequence).

The chain joins TRBV11-3 to TRBJ2-2; D may be TRBD1 (6 bases). Germline CDR1 reads SGHNT; CDR2 reads YENEEA. This CDR3 has 18 amino acids. V was clipped by 1 base and J by 7 bases, with 22 bases between them. The DNA for the CDR3 is TGTGCCAGCAGCTTAGGATTGCTGGGGGCGTTAGGAGACGGGGAGCTGTTTTTT. It specifies CASSLGLLGALGDGELFF.

V gene TRBV6-5 combines with J gene TRBJ1-1; TRBD1 matches at 10 bases. This CDR3 is 15 amino acids long. The J segment lost 0 bases and the V segment lost 6 bases, leaving 4 bases of the junction unmatched. From germline, CDR1 is MNHEY and CDR2 SVGAGI. The CDR3 bases are TGTGCCAGCAGCGACAGGGGGCGGGTGAACACTGAAGCTTTCTTT. Translated, it gives CASSDRGRVNTEAFF.

J is TRBJ1-6 and V is TRBV27, with D perhaps TRBD1 (5 bases). With 3 bases removed from V and 0 bases from J, the gap between germline ends came to 12 bases. Germline CDR1 and CDR2: MNHEY and SMNVEV (reference sequence). The CDR3 consists of 17 residues. This chain's CDR3 is CASSLGPPSSYNSPLHF. Here the CDR3 DNA reads TGTGCCAGCAGTTTGGGGCCTCCGAGCTCCTATAATTCACCCCTCCACTTT.

The chain has TRBV6-5 and TRBJ1-5; unclear D gene. Trimming shortened V by 4 bases and J by 0 bases, and 10 bases separated the two germline ends. Germline CDR1 and CDR2: MNHEY and SVGAGI. This CDR3 has 15 amino acids. The CDR3 DNA sequence: TGTGCCAGCAGTTCCCAGGCTGGTAGCAATCAGCCCCAGCATTTT. Translated, it gives CASSSQAGSNQPQHF.

The chain combines TRBV19 with TRBJ1-1, with TRBD1 as a possible D gene (5 bases). The germline gives CDR1 LNHDA, CDR2 SQIVND (reference sequence). V was cut by 8 bases and J by 0 bases, with 10 bases left in between. The CDR3 totals 13 residues. The CDR3 sequence: CASGGTMNTEAFF. The CDR3 coding sequence is TGTGCCAGTGGGGGGACCATGAACACTGAAGCTTTCTTT. Looking up the rest from reference TRBV19 and TRBJ1-1 gives the full variable domain: DGGITQSPKYLFRKEGQNVTLSCEQNLNHDAMYWYRQDPGQGLRLIYYSQIVNDFQKGDIAEGYSVSREKKESFPLTVTSAQKNPTAFYLCASGGTMNTEAFFGQGTRLTVV.

Written as DNA, the CDR3 is TGTGCCAGCAGGGGGACAGGGGGCTTTCCGGAGACCCAGTACTTC. Translating gives CASRGTGGFPETQYF. This chain links TRBV2 with TRBJ2-5; 12 nucleotides match TRBD1. The CDR3 covers 15 residues. CDR1 is SNHLY and CDR2 is FYNNEI in the germline V gene. J gave up 5 bases and V 6 bases, and 7 bases lay outside the gene matches.

The chain has TRBV24-1 and TRBJ2-3, with a tentative D call TRBD2 (7 bases). The CDR3 is made up of 16 amino acids. V dropped 3 bases and J dropped 4 bases, with 16 bases sitting between them. The germline V gene encodes CDR1 KGHDR and CDR2 SFDVKD. CDR3 region: CATSDRGAPGADTQYF. CDR3 sequence (DNA): TGTGCCACCAGTGATCGGGGGGCGCCCGGCGCAGATACGCAGTATTTT.

The chain couples TRBV30 to TRBJ1-1, with 7 bases lining up with TRBD1. The CDR3 consists of 13 residues. The V and J ends lost 2 bases and 5 bases, in that order; junction bases with no gene match: 5. Germline V CDR1 and CDR2: GTSNPN, SVGIG (reference sequence). This CDR3 is CAWSQGGFTEAFF. The CDR3 nucleotides read TGTGCCTGGAGTCAGGGGGGATTTACTGAAGCTTTCTTT.

The chain combines TRBV11-3 with TRBJ2-1; 9 bases are a match to TRBD2. This CDR3 has 13 amino acids. Germline values: CDR1 SGHNT, CDR2 YENEEA. Written as DNA, the CDR3 is TGTTCTAGCGGGAAAGATCGATACAATGAGCAGTTCTTC. Translated, it gives CSSGKDRYNEQFF.

The chain is built from TRBV15 and TRBJ1-1; 11 positions match TRBD1. CDR3 length equals 16 residues. Germline V lookup: CDR1 LNHNV, CDR2 YYDKDF (reference sequence). The J segment lost 4 bases and the V segment lost 2 bases, leaving 6 bases of the junction unmatched. The CDR3 loop reads CATSRPQGQGVTEAFF. The CDR3 coding sequence is TGTGCCACCAGCAGACCCCAGGGACAGGGGGTCACTGAAGCTTTCTTT.